This T cell receptor beta chain was recorded in a study of blood T cell repertoires in COVID-19. Study as a whole: Acute and convalescent COVID-19 samples came from the United States, Italy and Spain.

The protocol was immunoSEQ multiplex PCR, while the TCRdb copy is restricted to in-frame clones and leaves out a portion. Of a few hundred thousand clones in the sample, 85% were seen once. Germline V gene sequence: CDR1 SGDLS, CDR2 YYNGEE. The length of the CDR3 is 15 residues. The trim removed 3 bases at V and 3 bases at J, leaving 8 bases unmatched. The TCR originated in a man between 50 and 59 years old with active or convalescent COVID-19. Sequenced material: peripheral blood. The chain recombines TRBV9 with TRBJ2-7; 8 nucleotides line up with TRBD2. CDR3 nucleotide sequence: TGTGCCAGCAGCGCCAGTCGGGCGGGAGGCTACGAGCAGTACTTC. It translates to CASSASRAGGYEQYF.